Each of the 5 T cell receptor beta chains below was sequenced from the same sample in a study of T cells in Graves' hyperthyroidism and ophthalmopathy. Amplified TCR beta CDR3 regions derived from RNA transcripts. An initial round of RT-PCR targeting the TCR CDR3 relied on the HTBI primer set. TCRdb reprocessed the multiplex PCR reads with MiXCR, giving one entry per CDR3 protein. Of some 620,000 distinct CDR3 sequences detected, around 15% appear once; the ten largest clones hold 3% to 4.5%. Material for sequencing was blood. These TCRs come from a woman in her 30s with Graves' hyperthyroidism.

At least ten counts were recorded for this clonotype. The chain has TRBV20-1 and TRBJ1-1; D is perhaps TRBD1 (5 bases). The V gene lost 2 bases and the J gene lost 0 bases, with 7 bases spanning the gap. There are 13 residues in the CDR3. Germline V gives CDR1 DFQATT, CDR2 SNEGSKA (reference sequence). The DNA for the CDR3 is TGCAGTGCTAGACCCAGGGTGAACACTGAAGCTTTCTTT. Protein: CSARPRVNTEAFF.

With regard to this clonotype: A read error is possible here, since a much larger clone lies one base away. The chain couples TRBV2 to TRBJ2-5; D could derive from TRBD1 or TRBD2 (5 bases each). This CDR3 has 12 amino acids. In germline, CDR1 is SNHLY, CDR2 FYNNEI. In nucleotides, the CDR3 is TGTGCCAGAGGGACCGGCCAAGAGACCCAGTGCTTC. It yields the protein CARGTGQETQCF.

This clonotype showed up many times. The chain uses TRBV6-1 and TRBJ2-5, with TRBD2 as a possible D gene (6 bases). The V end lost 7 bases, the J end lost 2 bases, and 17 bases lay between the germline ends. The CDR3 length is 15 residues. Germline values: CDR1 MNHNS, CDR2 SASEGT. CDR3 sequence (DNA): TGTGCCAGCAACCCTCTTGTGGAGGGGCAAGAGACCCAGTACTTC. Protein product: CASNPLVEGQETQYF.

The rearrangement links TRBV20-1 to TRBJ2-5, with TRBD2 identical over 12 bases. Per germline, CDR1 DFQATT and CDR2 SNEGSKA (reference sequence). The V gene end was trimmed by 4 bases and the J gene end by 4 bases; junction bases not matched to a gene: 10. The CDR3 contains 16 residues. CDR3 in amino acids: CSAIILTSGSPETQYF. For the CDR3, the DNA is TGCAGTGCTATAATTCTGACTAGCGGGAGTCCAGAGACCCAGTACTTC.

This clonotype was seen ten or more times. The V and J genes are TRBV12-3 or TRBV12-4 and TRBJ2-5, with no clear D. V was clipped by 5 bases and J by 4 bases, with 20 bases between them. CDR3 length: 16 amino acids. The CDR3 DNA is TGTGCCAGCAGTCCAAGGGCCAGAAGCCCCTTAGAGACCCAGTACTTC. Its protein product is CASSPRARSPLETQYF.